These 15 T cell receptor beta chains were sequenced from one sample in a study of beta chain features in type 1 diabetes (dated by TCRdb to 2016 to 2018). Libraries were built with the immunoSEQ multiplex PCR assay. The entire amount of isolated RNA was reverse transcribed using the High Capacity cDNA Reverse Transcription Kit, so the sequenced TCRB transcripts were expressed ones. Here the immuneACCESS table is served through TCRdb, limited to in-frame sequences with V and J called. Missing clones are a known gap in these copies; in checked studies unresolved V genes cover under half, and the rest lacks a known reason. The sample data list over 100,000 clones, and about two fifths of these were observed just once. The ten largest clones represent 0.065% of the sample. Sequencing was performed on stem cell memory CD4+ T cells from blood. The sample's cell subset or site label, decoded: stem cell-like memory CD4+ T cells. These receptor sequences come from a woman aged 18 to 35 in good health.

The CDR3 sequence: CASSLAAGVGTGELFF. CDR3 DNA sequence: TGCGCCAGCAGCTTGGCCGCGGGAGTTGGCACCGGGGAGCTGTTTTTT. The chain couples TRBV5-1 to TRBJ2-2; 7 bases fit TRBD2. The CDR3 is 16 residues long. The germline gives CDR1 SGHRS, CDR2 YFSETQ. V lost 0 bases and J lost 4; bases outside the gene matches: 6.

This clone was picked up a small number of times. This chain uses TRBV9 with TRBJ2-5, with D possibly TRBD2 on 6 matching bases. This CDR3 is built from 14 residues. Germline V gene data show CDR1 as SGDLS and CDR2 as YYNGEE. Trimming removed 0 bases at V and 5 bases at J, with 11 bases between. CDR3 sequence reads: CASSVGAGLETQYF. CDR3 bases: TGTGCCAGCAGCGTAGGGGCGGGGTTGGAGACCCAGTACTTC.

J is TRBJ1-1 and V is TRBV19; D gene uncertain. Germline loops: CDR1 LNHDA, CDR2 SQIVND (reference sequence). This CDR3 comprises 13 residues. V was cut by 6 bases and J by 0 bases, with 8 bases left in between. CDR3 coding DNA: TGTGCCAGTAGCTACAGAGTGAACACTGAAGCTTTCTTT. Encoded protein: CASSYRVNTEAFF. The full variable domain, its missing parts supplied by reference TRBV19 and TRBJ1-1, is DGGITQSPKYLFRKEGQNVTLSCEQNLNHDAMYWYRQDPGQGLRLIYYSQIVNDFQKGDIAEGYSVSREKKESFPLTVTSAQKNPTAFYLCASSYRVNTEAFFGQGTRLTVV.

The chain recombines TRBV27 with TRBJ1-5; the D is unclear. There are 13 residues in the CDR3. Germline values: CDR1 MNHEY, CDR2 SMNVEV (reference sequence). Trimming shortened V by 5 bases and J by 5 bases, and 10 bases separated the two germline ends. The CDR3 is CASSERYYQPQHF. The CDR3, as DNA: TGTGCCAGCAGTGAGAGGTACTATCAGCCCCAGCATTTT.

V usage is TRBV7-8 and J usage is TRBJ2-2; 7 bases match TRBD2. This CDR3 is 15 amino acids long. The germline V gene has CDR1 SGHVS and CDR2 FQNEAQ. The V segment lost 5 bases and the J segment 4 bases; nucleotides outside the gene matches: 7. The CDR3 DNA reads TGTGCCAGCAGCGGCGGGAGTTCCGGCACCGGGGAGCTGTTTTTT. This sequence encodes CASSGGSSGTGELFF.

The chain is built from TRBV18 and TRBJ1-2; tentative D call: TRBD1 (5 bases). This CDR3 is built from 13 residues. V lost 1 base and J 8 bases, leaving 11 bases between the germline ends. Germline lookup yields CDR1 KGHSH and CDR2 LQKENI. DNA for the CDR3: TGTGCCAGCTCACCACAGGGGTTGAGAGGCTACACCTTC. This encodes CASSPQGLRGYTF.

In its sample, this clone was seen a few times. This chain joins TRBV7-3 and TRBJ1-1; D is uncertain. This CDR3 is 16 amino acids long. Looked up from germline, CDR1 is SGHTA and CDR2 is FQGTGA. V was trimmed by 2 bases and J by 0 bases, leaving 13 bases between them. The DNA of the CDR3 is TGTGCCAGCAGCTTAGCGGTCGCGGCGGTGAACACTGAAGCTTTCTTT. It is translated as CASSLAVAAVNTEAFF.

This clone turned up a few times. V gene TRBV5-4 combines with J gene TRBJ2-1; tentative D call: TRBD2 (6 bases). The CDR3 runs to 15 residues. CDR1 is SGHNT and CDR2 is YYREEE in the germline V gene (reference sequence). The V gene lost 1 base and the J gene lost 7 bases, with 15 bases spanning the gap. The CDR3 loop is CASSLWLAARNEQFF. The CDR3 region has the DNA TGTGCCAGCAGCTTGTGGTTAGCGGCTAGAAATGAGCAGTTCTTC. The full variable domain, with the rest looked up from reference TRBV5-4 and TRBJ2-1, is ETGVTQSPTHLIKTRGQQVTLRCSSQSGHNTVSWYQQALGQGPQFIFQYYREEENGRGNFPPRFSGLQFPNYSSELNVNALELDDSALYLCASSLWLAARNEQFFGPGTRLTVL.

V usage is TRBV18 and J usage is TRBJ2-7; 7 positions agree with TRBD2. J gave up 3 bases and V 1 base, and 0 bases lay outside the gene matches. Germline V CDR1 and CDR2: KGHSH, LQKENI. The CDR3 runs to 13 residues. CDR3 region: CASSPREGYEQYF. The CDR3 nucleotides read TGTGCCAGCTCACCACGGGAGGGCTACGAGCAGTACTTC.

This sequence joins TRBV18 and TRBJ1-4, with D tentatively TRBD1 (5 bases). This CDR3 is built from 14 residues. Germline CDR1 and CDR2: KGHSH and LQKENI. Deletions cut 3 bases from V and 4 bases from J, with 9 bases between. Written as DNA, the CDR3 is TGTGCCAGCTCACCTCAGGGTATTAATGAAAAACTGTTTTTT. Translation: CASSPQGINEKLFF.

The chain employs TRBV19 and TRBJ1-2, with TRBD1 as a possible D gene (6 bases). Germline CDR1 reads LNHDA; CDR2 reads SQIVND (reference sequence). V was cut by 7 bases and J by 1 base, with 10 bases left in between. The CDR3 extends over 13 amino acids. CDR3 DNA sequence: TGTGCCAGTATCCCCAGGGGTAACTATGGCTACACCTTC. Protein product: CASIPRGNYGYTF.

V is TRBV7-2 and J is TRBJ2-2; TRBD1 agrees at 8 bases. The CDR3 consists of 14 residues. J lost 6 bases, V lost 5 bases, and 5 bases had no gene match. The germline gives CDR1 SGHTA, CDR2 FQGNSA. The CDR3 DNA sequence: TGTGCCAGCAGCCCGCAGGGGGCGGCCGGGGAGCTGTTTTTT. Encoded protein: CASSPQGAAGELFF.

This clone is a singleton in its sample. V usage is TRBV5-4 and J usage is TRBJ2-2; TRBD2 agrees at 11 bases. Germline V lookup: CDR1 SGHNT, CDR2 YYREEE (reference sequence). This CDR3 contains 15 residues. J was trimmed by 3 bases and V by 5 bases; bases with no gene match: 3. This CDR3 is CASRLAGGDTGELFF. As DNA, the CDR3 is TGTGCCAGCAGGCTAGCGGGAGGAGACACCGGGGAGCTGTTTTTT.

This chain joins TRBV9 and TRBJ2-1, with 8 bases aligning to TRBD2. CDR3 length: 13 amino acids. J was trimmed by 9 bases and V by 4 bases; bases with no gene match: 6. Germline CDR1 and CDR2: SGDLS and YYNGEE. The CDR3 loop is CASSPGGLGEQFF. The CDR3 DNA follows: TGTGCCAGCAGCCCGGGGGGGTTAGGTGAGCAGTTCTTC.

The genes are TRBV6-5 and TRBJ1-1; 7 nucleotides match TRBD1. The V segment lost 4 bases and the J segment 3 bases; nucleotides outside the gene matches: 5. The V gene's germline CDR1 is MNHEY and CDR2 SVGAGI. The CDR3 extends over 14 amino acids. CDR3 nucleotide sequence: TGTGCCAGCAGTTCGATACAGGGGTACACTGAAGCTTTCTTT. It yields the protein CASSSIQGYTEAFF.